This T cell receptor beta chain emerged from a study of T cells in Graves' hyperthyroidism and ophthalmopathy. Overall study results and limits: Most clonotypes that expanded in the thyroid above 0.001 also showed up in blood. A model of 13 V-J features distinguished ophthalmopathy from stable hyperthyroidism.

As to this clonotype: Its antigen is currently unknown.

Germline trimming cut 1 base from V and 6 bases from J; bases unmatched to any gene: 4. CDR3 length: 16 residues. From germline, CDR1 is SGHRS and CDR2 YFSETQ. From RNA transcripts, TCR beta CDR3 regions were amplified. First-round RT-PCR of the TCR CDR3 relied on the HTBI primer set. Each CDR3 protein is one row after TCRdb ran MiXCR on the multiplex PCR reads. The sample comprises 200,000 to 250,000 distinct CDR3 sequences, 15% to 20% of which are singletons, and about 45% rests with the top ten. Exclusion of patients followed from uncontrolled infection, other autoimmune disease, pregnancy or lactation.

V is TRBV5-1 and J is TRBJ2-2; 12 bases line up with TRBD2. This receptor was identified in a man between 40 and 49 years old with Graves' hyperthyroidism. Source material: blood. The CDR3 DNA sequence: TGCGCCAGCAGCTTGCGGCTAGCGGGAGGGCCCGGGGAGCTGTTTTTT. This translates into CASSLRLAGGPGELFF.